This T cell receptor (beta chain) appears in the sequencing data of a study of cytomegalovirus exposure and HLA in healthy donors. V was trimmed by 8 bases and J by 1 base, leaving 11 bases between them. This CDR3 comprises 13 residues. Germline V CDR1 and CDR2: SNHLY, FYNNEI. Everyone who donated was a healthy bone marrow donor. Nominally healthy donors were sampled, though unrecorded immune exposures were likely. The PCR employed 60 Vbeta primers together with 13 Jbeta primers. In the study's own analysis: Unique TCR beta chains totaled some 78 million in a later count, with some 10 million of them shared. Some clones are missing from TCRdb's copy, which holds only in-frame ones; the method was immunoSEQ multiplex PCR. D and trimming come from the DNA, and the V and J calls and clone size come from that table. The sample has 100,000 to 150,000 clones; about 70% are singletons.

The V gene is TRBV2, the J gene TRBJ1-1, with D maybe TRBD1 (5 bases). The origin of this receptor is a woman aged 40 to 49 in good health and CMV-seropositive. Sequencing was performed on PBMCs. The CDR3 nucleotides are TGTGCCAGCGGGGGGGGGAGGAACACTGAAGCTTTCTTT. It translates to CASGGGRNTEAFF.